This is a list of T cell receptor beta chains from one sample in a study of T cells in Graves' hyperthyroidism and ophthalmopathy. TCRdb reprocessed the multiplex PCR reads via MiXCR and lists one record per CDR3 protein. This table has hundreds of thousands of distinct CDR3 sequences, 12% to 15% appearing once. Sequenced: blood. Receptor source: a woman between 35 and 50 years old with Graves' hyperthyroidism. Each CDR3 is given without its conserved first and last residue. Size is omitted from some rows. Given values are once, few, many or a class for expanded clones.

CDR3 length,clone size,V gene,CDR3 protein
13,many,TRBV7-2,ASSLDWTGNEKLF
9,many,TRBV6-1,ASRGTYEQY
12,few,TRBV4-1,ASRKQDSYNEQF
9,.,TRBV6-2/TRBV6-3,ASSYRDSAF
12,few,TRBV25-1,ASSALATQETQY
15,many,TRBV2,ASRPGGSGGPTDTQY
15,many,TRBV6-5,ASSNPPTGTGVQPQH
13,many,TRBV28,ASSLGGISNQPQH
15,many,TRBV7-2,ASSPYRLAPASYEQY
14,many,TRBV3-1,ASSQWAATSSYEQY
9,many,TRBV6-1,ASSYGYEQF
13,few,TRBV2,ASTFDQGLSPPLH
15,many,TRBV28,ASSPPAGGGRSGELF
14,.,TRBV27,ASSLRGGQGNYGYT
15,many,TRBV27,ASRPDSRDFNSYEQY
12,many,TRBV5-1,ASRSGTISYEQY
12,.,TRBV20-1,SARGPGKNEKLF
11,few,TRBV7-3,ASSLSAGDTQY
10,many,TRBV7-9,ASSLEVSEQY
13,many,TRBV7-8,ASSPSYQRAHEQY
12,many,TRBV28,ASTRGSTNEKLF
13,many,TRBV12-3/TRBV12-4,ASSLMGTGNQPQH
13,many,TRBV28,ASTTTSPTGLKLF
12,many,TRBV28,ASSFGTDNSPLH
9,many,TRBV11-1,ASSGPYEQY
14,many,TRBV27,ASSQTGGVGNEKLF
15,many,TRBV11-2,ASSSKSGLAGSYEQY
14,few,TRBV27,ASSSGRAGGNYEQY
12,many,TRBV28,ASSRDTNTGELF
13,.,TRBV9,ASSVGAEFQETQY
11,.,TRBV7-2,ASVKGPQETQY
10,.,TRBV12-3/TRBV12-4,ASRTGLLGYT
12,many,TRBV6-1,ASSSGTANTEAF
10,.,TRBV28,ASSRQGYTIY
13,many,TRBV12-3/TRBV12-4,ASSFREGGTGELF
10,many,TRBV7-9,ASAGTGYEQY
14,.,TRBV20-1,SARDSSGSNNYEQY
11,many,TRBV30,AWVGTDVEKLF
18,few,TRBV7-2,ASSPDRGRTSGSYYHEQF
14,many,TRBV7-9,ASSPSNSGGTYEQY
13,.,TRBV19,ASSTGQGSNYGYT
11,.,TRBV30,AWNRFSGNTIY
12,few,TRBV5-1,ASSRDRGGGELF
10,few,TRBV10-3,AISGQATEAF
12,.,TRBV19,ASSIEVGNTEAF
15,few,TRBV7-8,ASSLASGGASHHGYT
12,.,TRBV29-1,SVATQGFQETQY
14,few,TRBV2,ASKAGTGVSTGELF
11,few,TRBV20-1,SAVRDRNQPQH
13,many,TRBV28,ASSWDRSSYNEQF
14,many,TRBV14,ASSHKMGTSGTEQY
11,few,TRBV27,ASSLHDQETQY
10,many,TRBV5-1,ASSLDSAAEF
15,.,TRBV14,ASSHGTGHSHNQPQH
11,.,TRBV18,ASSPPLLETQY
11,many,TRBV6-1,ASSERWGYEQY
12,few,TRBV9,ASRGSARDGGYT
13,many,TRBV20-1,SARAHTSPSYEQY
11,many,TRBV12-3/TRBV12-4,ASGGYSGNTIY